This entry lists 7 T cell receptor beta chains sequenced from one sample in a study of blood T cell repertoires in COVID-19. Assay used: immunoSEQ multiplex PCR; TCRdb lists only in-frame clones, some missing. The table records about 28,000 clones, about 89% of them present only once. The sample consisted of peripheral blood. The receptors originated from a human donor in a cohort sampled during active COVID-19.

This chain connects TRBV14 to TRBJ1-3; D is undetermined. The V gene lost 8 bases and the J gene lost 0 bases, with 11 bases spanning the gap. Germline assignment: CDR1 SGHDN and CDR2 FVKESK. This CDR3 has 14 residues. The DNA of the CDR3 is TGTGCCAGCTCTTCCAGGTTCTCTGGAAACACCATATATTTT. It codes for CASSSRFSGNTIYF.

The chain joins TRBV9 to TRBJ1-1; 7 bases map to TRBD1. The V segment lost 2 bases and the J segment 1 base; nucleotides outside the gene matches: 2. The CDR3 runs to 14 residues. Germline V lookup: CDR1 SGDLS, CDR2 YYNGEE. CDR3 protein: CASSVGQRNTEAFF. The CDR3 region has the DNA TGTGCCAGCAGCGTGGGACAGAGGAACACTGAAGCTTTCTTT.

This sequence joins TRBV20-1 and TRBJ1-1; TRBD1 might be the D (6 bases). CDR3 length: 14 amino acids. Trimming pared 3 bases from V and 2 bases from J, leaving 13 bases between. In germline, CDR1 is DFQATT, CDR2 SNEGSKA (reference sequence). The CDR3 region has the DNA TGCAGTGCTAGTGTCCCAGGGGTAAACACTGAAGCTTTCTTT. Protein sequence: CSASVPGVNTEAFF.

The chain carries TRBV24-1 and TRBJ2-3; tentatively, D is TRBD2 (5 bases). The V and J ends lost 4 bases and 2 bases respectively, with 18 bases between them. Germline V gene sequence: CDR1 KGHDR, CDR2 SFDVKD. This CDR3 is 17 amino acids long. CDR3 in DNA: TGTGCCACCAGTGACACGACGGGGTTCGGACTCACAGATACGCAGTATTTT. Translated, it gives CATSDTTGFGLTDTQYF.

This clone has more than one count but fewer than ten. The chain couples TRBV2 to TRBJ2-7, with 10 bases identical to TRBD1. CDR1 and CDR2 from the germline V gene are SNHLY and FYNNEI. This CDR3 is 14 amino acids long. With 3 bases clipped from V and 7 bases from J, the junction kept 6 bases outside the gene matches. The CDR3 loop is CASSDRTGGGEQYF. CDR3 bases: TGTGCCAGCAGTGACAGGACAGGGGGTGGTGAGCAGTACTTC.

The chain uses TRBV29-1 and TRBJ1-1; 12 bases line up with TRBD1. This CDR3 comprises 15 residues. The germline V gene encodes CDR1 SQVTM and CDR2 ANQGSEA. V trimming: 4 bases; J trimming: 5 bases; junction bases outside the gene matches: 8. The CDR3 is CSVAGTGGAETEAFF. The CDR3, as DNA: TGCAGCGTTGCCGGGACAGGGGGCGCAGAAACTGAAGCTTTCTTT.

This chain links TRBV2 with TRBJ1-1; D possibly corresponds to TRBD1 (5 bases). The V gene's germline CDR1 is SNHLY and CDR2 FYNNEI. Trimming pared 5 bases from V and 1 base from J, leaving 14 bases between. The CDR3 has 15 amino acids. The CDR3 loop is CASSNGGHQNTEAFF. The DNA of the CDR3 is TGTGCCAGCAGTAATGGCGGACACCAGAACACTGAAGCTTTCTTT.